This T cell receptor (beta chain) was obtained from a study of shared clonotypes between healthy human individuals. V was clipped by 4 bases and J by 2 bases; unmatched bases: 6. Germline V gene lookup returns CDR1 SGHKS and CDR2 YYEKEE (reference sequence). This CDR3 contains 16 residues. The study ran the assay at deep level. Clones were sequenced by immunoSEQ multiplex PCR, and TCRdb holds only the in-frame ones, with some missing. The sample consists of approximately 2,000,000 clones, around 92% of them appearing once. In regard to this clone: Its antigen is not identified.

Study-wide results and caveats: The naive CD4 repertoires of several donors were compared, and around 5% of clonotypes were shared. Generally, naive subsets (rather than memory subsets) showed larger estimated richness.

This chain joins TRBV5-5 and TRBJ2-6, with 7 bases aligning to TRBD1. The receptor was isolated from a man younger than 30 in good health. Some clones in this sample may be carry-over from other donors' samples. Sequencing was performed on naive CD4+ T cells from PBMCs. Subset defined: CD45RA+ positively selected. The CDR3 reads CASSATTGAGANVLTF. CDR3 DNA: TGTGCCAGCAGCGCAACCACAGGGGCTGGGGCCAACGTCCTGACTTTC.